This T cell receptor beta chain was documented in a study of tumor-infiltrating lymphocytes in primary liver carcinoma. Worth noting for this clonotype: This could be a read error, since a much larger clone is one nucleotide away.

With 6 bases removed from V and 2 bases from J, the gap between germline ends came to 6 bases. This CDR3 has 12 amino acids. Germline assignment: CDR1 SNHLY and CDR2 FYNNEI. A primer in the constant region served to generate TCR beta cDNA from 450 to 650 ng of total RNA. Slightly modified ARM-PCR, run as three nested multiplex PCR rounds, produced the TCR beta libraries. Running around 10 cycles apiece, the first two PCR rounds relied on TRBV1-TRBV30 forward primers together with a C-beta reverse primer. MiXCR, applied by TCRdb to the multiplex PCR reads, yields one record per CDR3 protein. The data contain about 78,000 distinct CDR3 sequences, 70% to 80% of them singletons. Bulk tissue was left unsorted, and RNA and DNA were co-extracted from approximately 20-30 mg of it. Infection with HBV was chronic in patients; they were treatment-naive.

The sequenced sample was liver tumor tissue from sampling region 4. Specified subset: tumor region T4, right-lateral pole. The TCR was taken from an older woman with primary liver carcinoma and hepatitis B virus infection. The rearrangement uses TRBV2 and TRBJ2-3; D unclear. The CDR3 protein is CASRTNTDTQYF. CDR3 bases: TGTGCCAGCAGGACGAACACAGATACGCAGTATTTT.